One sample yielded the 23 T cell receptor beta chains listed below, sequenced in a study of blood T cell repertoires in COVID-19. The method was immunoSEQ multiplex PCR; TCRdb's version includes in-frame clones alone and lacks a portion of them. The sample has around 170,000 clones, about 86% seen once; the top ten hold around 7%. Input material: peripheral blood. The origin of the receptors is a man aged 50 to 60 with active or convalescent COVID-19.

The chain recombines TRBV24-1 with TRBJ2-1; 16 nucleotides line up with TRBD2. The CDR3 runs to 18 residues. V lost 7 bases and J lost 0; bases outside the gene matches: 5. CDR1 is KGHDR, CDR2 SFDVKD, per germline. CDR3 amino acids: CATRAGLAGGRSYNEQFF. CDR3 in DNA: TGTGCCACCAGGGCGGGACTAGCGGGGGGGCGCTCCTACAATGAGCAGTTCTTC.

Details on this clone: A much larger clone differs by one base, so this may be a read error. V gene TRBV4-2 combines with J gene TRBJ2-1, with 9 bases that match TRBD2. With V trimmed by 0 bases and J by 2 bases, 2 bases remained unmatched. Germline loops: CDR1 LGHNA, CDR2 YNFKEQ. This CDR3 has 16 amino acids. This CDR3 reads CASSQDRGGAYNEQFF. As DNA, the CDR3 is TGTGCCAGCAGCCAAGATCGCGGGGGGGCCTACAATGAGCAGTTCTTC.

This clone appeared once. The chain carries TRBV5-4 and TRBJ2-2; TRBD2 matches at 9 bases. The CDR3 consists of 14 residues. Germline lookup yields CDR1 SGHNT and CDR2 YYREEE (reference sequence). V shed 3 bases and J 8 bases; nucleotides not matched to a gene: 5. The CDR3 nucleotides are TGTGCCAGCAGCTCCCTAGCGGGAACTGGGGAGCTGTTTTTT. Amino acid sequence: CASSSLAGTGELFF.

J is TRBJ2-2 and V is TRBV5-5; perhaps TRBD2 as D (6 bases). CDR1 SGHKS and CDR2 YYEKEE come from the germline V gene (reference sequence). The CDR3 consists of 15 residues. V was pared by 1 base and J by 3 bases, with 10 bases between. CDR3 sequence: CASSLSGRDTGELFF. In DNA form, the CDR3 reads TGTGCCAGCAGCTTGTCCGGGAGAGACACCGGGGAGCTGTTTTTT.

The rearrangement joins TRBV19 to TRBJ2-1, with no clear D. The V end lost 1 base, the J end lost 10 bases, and 8 bases lay between the germline ends. The germline CDR1 and CDR2 sequences are LNHDA and SQIVND (reference sequence). This CDR3 is built from 12 residues. The DNA for the CDR3 is TGTGCCAGTAGTATAGGGCACCAGGAGCAGTTCTTC. This sequence encodes CASSIGHQEQFF.

This clone was detected only a few times. This chain connects TRBV12-5 to TRBJ1-2, with D perhaps matching TRBD1 (5 bases). The CDR3 is 16 residues long. CDR1 is LGHNT, CDR2 FRNRAP, per germline. V was trimmed by 4 bases and J by 4 bases, leaving 19 bases between them. The CDR3 nucleotides are TGTGCTAGTGGTTCCACAGGACGGATCAATAGCTATGGCTACACCTTC. This translates into CASGSTGRINSYGYTF.

V gene TRBV12-2 combines with J gene TRBJ2-1; the table's TRBD2 call for D was not verified on the DNA. TRBV12-2 corresponds to a pseudogene. The CDR3 has 17 residues. This CDR3 is CASRERPLAGDHNEQFF. The DNA of the CDR3 is TGTGCAAGTCGTGAGAGACCCTTAGCGGGGGACCACAATGAGCAGTTCTTC.

This chain joins TRBV6-2 or TRBV6-3 and TRBJ2-3; 8 bases line up with TRBD2. Germline CDR1 MNHEY, CDR2 SVGEGT. The CDR3 loop spans 18 amino acids. Unmatched junction bases numbered 8, after V lost 0 bases and J lost 0 bases. The CDR3 loop reads CASSYSAPSGRSTDTQYF. In nucleotides, the CDR3 is TGTGCCAGCAGTTACTCGGCCCCTAGCGGGCGCAGCACAGATACGCAGTATTTT.

V is TRBV15 and J is TRBJ1-4, with a weak D call TRBD1 (5 bases). The CDR3 has 16 amino acids. In germline, CDR1 is LNHNV, CDR2 YYDKDF (reference sequence). V shed 0 bases and J shed 2 bases, with 10 bases lying between them. The CDR3: CATSRDSTGTNEKLFF. Here the CDR3 DNA reads TGTGCCACCAGCAGAGATTCTACAGGCACTAATGAAAAACTGTTTTTT.

This clone showed up just once. The V gene is TRBV19, the J gene TRBJ1-3; perhaps TRBD1 as D (6 bases). The CDR3 totals 14 residues. Trimming pared 5 bases from V and 4 bases from J, leaving 12 bases between. CDR1 LNHDA and CDR2 SQIVND come from the germline V gene (reference sequence). The CDR3 bases are TGTGCCAGTAGTCTTCAGGGGTTCGGAAACACCATATATTTT. This translates into CASSLQGFGNTIYF. Using reference TRBV19 and TRBJ1-3 for the parts outside the CDR3, the full variable domain is DGGITQSPKYLFRKEGQNVTLSCEQNLNHDAMYWYRQDPGQGLRLIYYSQIVNDFQKGDIAEGYSVSREKKESFPLTVTSAQKNPTAFYLCASSLQGFGNTIYFGEGSWLTVV.

This rearrangement joins TRBV4-2 to TRBJ2-1; 9 nucleotides agree with TRBD2. The CDR3 loop spans 16 amino acids. The ends lost 1 base at V and 3 bases at J; junction bases unmatched: 4. Germline values: CDR1 LGHNA, CDR2 YNFKEQ. The CDR3 nucleotides are TGTGCCAGCAGCCAAGGAAGCGGGGGGAGCTACAATGAGCAGTTCTTC. Protein: CASSQGSGGSYNEQFF.

J is TRBJ2-3 and V is TRBV5-1; 7 nucleotides align to TRBD2. The germline V gene has CDR1 SGHRS and CDR2 YFSETQ. This CDR3 is 15 amino acids long. The junction had 4 bases not matched to a gene; V was cut back by 0 bases and J by 3 bases. This chain's CDR3 is CASSLVRGSTDTQYF. CDR3 nucleotide sequence: TGCGCCAGCAGCTTGGTTCGCGGGAGTACAGATACGCAGTATTTT.

In the case of this clone: The sample contains more than one DNA sequence encoding this CDR3. V is TRBV18 and J is TRBJ1-1, with TRBD1 matching 8 bases. The CDR3 consists of 14 residues. The J segment lost 7 bases and the V segment lost 9 bases, leaving 13 bases of the junction unmatched. Per the germline V gene, CDR1 is KGHSH and CDR2 is LQKENI. This CDR3 reads CASSHGQGLGEAFF. The CDR3 DNA sequence: TGTGCCAGTTCGCATGGACAGGGTTTGGGTGAAGCTTTCTTT.

The chain carries TRBV6-5 and TRBJ2-7, with D perhaps TRBD1 (5 bases). Trimming removed 6 bases at V and 3 bases at J, with 12 bases between. Germline CDR1 is MNHEY and CDR2 is SVGAGI. CDR3 length: 13 residues. The CDR3 DNA follows: TGTGCCAGCAGAGAGACAGTACTCTACGAGCAGTACTTC. Its protein product is CASRETVLYEQYF.

V and J are TRBV12-5 and TRBJ2-1; a weak D match, TRBD2 (7 bases). The V gene lost 8 bases and the J gene lost 8 bases, with 19 bases spanning the gap. Germline V lookup: CDR1 LGHNT, CDR2 FRNRAP. The CDR3 extends over 14 amino acids. CDR3 loop: CASRSSGGLDEQFF. Here the CDR3 DNA reads TGTGCTAGTCGTAGCTCGGGGGGCTTGGATGAGCAGTTCTTC.

This chain links TRBV6-5 with TRBJ1-5; unclear D gene. V was shortened by 7 bases and J by 0 bases, with 7 bases between the two germline ends. The CDR3 has 13 residues. Per the germline V gene, CDR1 is MNHEY and CDR2 is SVGAGI. The CDR3 region has the DNA TGTGCCAGCATCTCTTTTAGCAATCAGCCCCAGCATTTT. Its protein is CASISFSNQPQHF.

The CDR3 DNA follows: TGTGCCAGCAGTCTAAATGACGACCAGGGTCGATCGGAGACCCAGTACTTC. This gives the protein CASSLNDDQGRSETQYF. The genes are TRBV6-2 or TRBV6-3 and TRBJ2-5, with TRBD1 as a possible D gene (5 bases). From germline, CDR1 is MNHEY and CDR2 SVGEGT. CDR3 length: 17 amino acids. Trimming pared 5 bases from V and 5 bases from J, leaving 24 bases between.

V gene TRBV9 combines with J gene TRBJ2-4, with TRBD1 identical over 9 bases. The CDR3 runs 15 residues. V lost 2 bases to trimming and J lost 2 bases; unmatched junction nucleotides: 2. CDR1 and CDR2 from the germline V gene are SGDLS and YYNGEE. The CDR3: CASSVGQGTKNIQYF. The DNA for the CDR3 is TGTGCCAGCAGCGTGGGACAGGGCACCAAAAACATTCAGTACTTC.

As to this clone: Other DNA sequences of this sample code for an identical CDR3. This chain connects TRBV24-1 to TRBJ1-2, with D perhaps matching TRBD1 (6 bases). Germline V lookup: CDR1 KGHDR, CDR2 SFDVKD. Between the trimmed V and J ends, which lost 3 bases and 2 bases, there was a span of 9 bases. The CDR3 runs 14 residues. The CDR3 region is CATSDPTGNYGYTF. CDR3 coding DNA: TGTGCCACCAGTGATCCTACAGGGAACTATGGCTACACCTTC.

This chain's CDR3 is CASSESSGIFYNEQFF. CDR3 nucleotides: TGTGCCAGCAGCGAATCTAGCGGGATATTCTACAATGAGCAGTTCTTC. The chain has TRBV7-8 and TRBJ2-1; 9 nucleotides line up with TRBD2. V lost 5 bases, J lost 3 bases, and 8 bases stayed unmatched. Per the germline V gene, CDR1 is SGHVS and CDR2 is FQNEAQ. The length of the CDR3 is 16 residues.

J is TRBJ1-4 and V is TRBV10-3; maybe TRBD1 (5 bases). Germline CDR1 and CDR2: ENHRY and SYGVKD. V lost 4 bases and J 7 bases, leaving 13 bases between the germline ends. This CDR3 has 14 residues. The CDR3 sequence: CAISAFQGVEKLFF. As DNA, the CDR3 is TGTGCCATCAGTGCCTTCCAGGGTGTTGAAAAACTGTTTTTT.

The rearrangement uses TRBV6-5 and TRBJ2-3; possibly TRBD1 for D (6 bases). The CDR3 loop spans 15 amino acids. Germline V CDR1 and CDR2: MNHEY, SVGAGI. Between the trimmed V and J ends, which lost 6 bases and 6 bases, there was a span of 19 bases. CDR3 coding DNA: TGTGCCAGCAGCCTCTCAAGGGGGATGTGGGATACGCAGTATTTT. Protein: CASSLSRGMWDTQYF.

In DNA, the CDR3 is TGTGCCTCGCACGTCGACAGTACCTACGAGCAGTACTTC. Translated: CASHVDSTYEQYF. V is TRBV30 and J is TRBJ2-7, with D tentatively TRBD1 (5 bases). The CDR3 has 13 amino acids. Trimming took off 7 bases at V and 2 bases at J, with 15 bases between the two ends. CDR1 is GTSNPN and CDR2 is SVGIG in the germline V gene (reference sequence).